This T cell receptor beta chain was observed in a study of T cells in localized non-small cell lung cancer. V lost 7 bases and J 0 bases, leaving 18 bases between the germline ends. Germline CDR1 is SNHLY and CDR2 is FYNNEI. The CDR3 extends over 17 amino acids. Concerning this clone: Its specificity is unknown.

General study points: Adjacent lung held a median 57 of the top 100 tumor clones.

TCRdb's copy holds only in-frame clones and misses some; the assay was immunoSEQ multiplex PCR. The sample lists over 8,500 clones, 65% to 90% occurring once. This chain connects TRBV2 to TRBJ1-4; D may be TRBD1 (6 bases). This clonotype was sampled from a female donor over 55 with stage II lung adenocarcinoma. Sequenced here: peripheral blood mononuclear cells, sampled before any cancer treatment. The CDR3 is CASNAGRTAATNEKLFF. The CDR3 DNA is TGTGCCAGCAACGCGGGAAGGACAGCCGCAACTAATGAAAAACTGTTTTTT.